This passage covers 27 T cell receptor beta chains from one sample sequenced in a study of response to subunit inactivated influenza vaccine. From the RT-PCR reads, TCRdb called clonotypes with MiXCR, one entry per CDR3 protein. The sample records roughly 700,000 distinct CDR3 sequences, 15% to 17% being singletons. The sequences come from PBMCs from blood, collected 11 to 12 days after vaccination. The receptors come from a man in his fifties who received an inactivated influenza vaccine.

This clonotype was picked up a small number of times. The chain joins TRBV14 to TRBJ2-1; TRBD2 matches at 8 bases. The CDR3 runs to 13 residues. The V gene end was trimmed by 5 bases and the J gene end by 6 bases; junction bases not matched to a gene: 3. In germline, CDR1 is SGHDN, CDR2 FVKESK. CDR3 residues: CASSSSGPNEQFF. CDR3 sequence (DNA): TGTGCCAGCAGCTCTAGCGGGCCCAATGAGCAGTTCTTC.

The rearrangement uses TRBV28 and TRBJ2-7, with D hard to call. The end of the DNA fits TRBJ2-1 better, so the J call may be wrong. CDR3 length equals 12 residues. The V gene's germline CDR1 is MDHEN and CDR2 SYDVKM. The CDR3: CASSFVRYEQFF. The CDR3 coding sequence is TGTGCCAGCAGTTTCGTTCGCTACGAGCAGTTCTTC.

The CDR3 reads CSARAGWDTEAFF. The CDR3 coding sequence is TGCAGTGCCCGGGCCGGTTGGGACACTGAAGCTTTCTTT. This chain connects TRBV20-1 to TRBJ1-1; no clear D gene. The V end was cut by 6 bases, the J end by 3 bases, with 14 bases between. The CDR3 is 13 amino acids. The germline CDR1 and CDR2 sequences are DFQATT and SNEGSKA (reference sequence).

This clonotype occurred many times. V gene TRBV15 combines with J gene TRBJ2-1; 14 bases map to TRBD2. Germline V gene sequence: CDR1 LNHNV, CDR2 YYDKDF (reference sequence). CDR3 length: 19 residues. The junction had 4 bases not matched to a gene; V was cut back by 0 bases and J by 0 bases. The chain's CDR3 is CATSRDGTSGRGSYNEQFF. CDR3 sequence (DNA): TGTGCCACCAGCAGAGACGGGACTAGCGGGAGAGGCTCCTACAATGAGCAGTTCTTC.

A few counts support this clonotype. V usage is TRBV4-3 and J usage is TRBJ2-7; 10 bases match TRBD2. CDR3 length: 18 amino acids. Germline-derived CDR1 and CDR2 are LGHNA and YSLEER. The V and J ends lost 0 bases and 2 bases, in that order; junction bases with no gene match: 10. The CDR3 DNA is TGCGCCAGCAGCCAAGAGATAGCGGGGGGCCGAGGAGCCTACGAGCAGTACTTC. Amino acids: CASSQEIAGGRGAYEQYF.

This clonotype was counted a few times. The CDR3 loop is CASSGGTGRFVAYNEQFF. CDR3 DNA sequence: TGTGCCAGCAGCGGAGGGACAGGGAGGTTTGTAGCCTACAATGAGCAGTTCTTC. V is TRBV9 and J is TRBJ2-1; 9 bases match TRBD1. Germline CDR1 SGDLS, CDR2 YYNGEE. The length of the CDR3 is 18 residues. After removal of 3 bases from V and 2 bases from J, the junction contained 12 bases not matched to a gene. Filled out from reference TRBV9 and TRBJ2-1, the complete variable domain reads DSGVTQTPKHLITATGQRVTLRCSPRSGDLSVYWYQQSLDQGLQFLIQYYNGEERAKGNILERFSAQQFPDLHSELNLSSLELGDSALYFCASSGGTGRFVAYNEQFFGPGTRLTVL.

This chain connects TRBV11-3 to TRBJ1-1; 11 bases line up with TRBD1. The CDR3 is made up of 15 amino acids. Germline assignment: CDR1 SGHNT and CDR2 YENEEA. Trimming cost V 4 bases and J 5 bases; bases outside gene matches: 6. The CDR3 sequence is CASSSGQGANTEAFF. The CDR3 nucleotides read TGTGCCAGCAGCTCAGGACAGGGGGCTAATACTGAAGCTTTCTTT.

This rearrangement joins TRBV5-5 to TRBJ2-5; TRBD2 matches 7 bases. The V gene end was trimmed by 4 bases and the J gene end by 5 bases; junction bases not matched to a gene: 11. CDR1 is SGHKS, CDR2 YYEKEE, per germline (reference sequence). The CDR3 length is 15 residues. The CDR3, as DNA: TGTGCCAGCAGCCCGGGACTACCCGGTGTGGAGACCCAGTACTTC. This sequence encodes CASSPGLPGVETQYF.

This clonotype has a handful of counts. The chain couples TRBV21-1 to TRBJ2-7; the DNA was not compared with TRBD1, the D call given in the table. TRBV21-1 corresponds to a pseudogene. The CDR3 sequence is 13 residues long. The CDR3 protein is CATHGQGTYEQYF. The DNA of the CDR3 is TGTGCCACTCACGGACAGGGGACCTACGAGCAGTACTTC.

The chain uses TRBV7-2 and TRBJ1-1, with D maybe TRBD1 (6 bases). The length of the CDR3 is 15 residues. The V end was cut by 5 bases, the J end by 5 bases, with 18 bases between. Germline CDR1 is SGHTA and CDR2 is FQGNSA. The CDR3 sequence: CASSLNRAGLTEAFF. DNA of the CDR3: TGTGCCAGCAGCCTGAACAGGGCCGGATTGACTGAAGCTTTCTTT.

This clonotype has more than one count but fewer than ten. V is TRBV9 and J is TRBJ2-1; D perhaps matches TRBD2 (7 bases). CDR3 length equals 16 residues. CDR1 and CDR2 (germline): SGDLS, YYNGEE. The V and J ends lost 4 bases and 8 bases respectively, with 22 bases between them. The CDR3 sequence is CASSSEGGGPQDEQFF. The CDR3 DNA reads as TGTGCCAGCAGCTCCGAAGGGGGAGGGCCTCAGGATGAGCAGTTCTTC.

V is TRBV7-2 and J is TRBJ2-1, with 8 bases matching TRBD1. There are 13 residues in the CDR3. Germline CDR1 SGHTA, CDR2 FQGNSA. V shed 5 bases and J 9 bases; nucleotides not matched to a gene: 6. The chain's CDR3 is CASSASGGGEQFF. As DNA, the CDR3 is TGTGCCAGCAGCGCCTCAGGGGGCGGTGAGCAGTTCTTC.

The rearrangement links TRBV6-1 to TRBJ2-1, with D perhaps matching TRBD1 (6 bases). The V end lost 6 bases, the J end lost 5 bases, and 14 bases lay between the germline ends. CDR3 length: 14 amino acids. Germline assignment: CDR1 MNHNS and CDR2 SASEGT. The CDR3 region is CASSRQGQNNEQFF. DNA for the CDR3: TGTGCCAGCAGCCGCCAAGGACAGAACAATGAGCAGTTCTTC.

Here the CDR3 reads CASSLAGLAGAYF. The DNA for the CDR3 is TGTGCCAGCAGCTTAGCGGGTCTAGCGGGAGCATACTTC. The chain is built from TRBV7-2 and TRBJ2-7; 10 bases agree with TRBD2. The CDR3 has 13 amino acids. The germline gives CDR1 SGHTA, CDR2 FQGNSA. V lost 0 bases, J lost 13 bases, and 6 bases stayed unmatched.

The chain has TRBV7-3 and TRBJ2-2; 7 nucleotides line up with TRBD1. The CDR3 totals 14 residues. Germline CDR1 reads SGHTA; CDR2 reads FQGTGA. V lost 5 bases and J lost 5; bases outside the gene matches: 5. CDR3 loop: CASSQQGSTGELFF. DNA of the CDR3: TGTGCCAGCAGCCAACAGGGGAGTACCGGGGAGCTGTTTTTT.

This clonotype was picked up a small number of times. This chain uses TRBV20-1 with TRBJ2-7, with TRBD2 matching 7 bases. J gave up 2 bases and V 3 bases, and 10 bases lay outside the gene matches. CDR1 is DFQATT and CDR2 is SNEGSKA in the germline V gene (reference sequence). CDR3 length: 15 residues. CDR3 sequence: CSASRLGGGAYEQYF. The CDR3 bases are TGCAGTGCTAGTCGTTTGGGGGGGGGAGCCTACGAGCAGTACTTC.

The V gene is TRBV3-1, the J gene TRBJ1-6; no definite D call. The CDR3 is 12 amino acids. Germline assignment: CDR1 LGHDT and CDR2 YNNKEL (reference sequence). The ends were cut back, 2 bases at V and 14 bases at J, with 10 bases in the middle. The CDR3 region has the DNA TGTGCCAGCAGCCAATGGGCGCGGACCCTCCACTTT. Translation gives CASSQWARTLHF.

In this sample, this clonotype turned up a few times. The chain carries TRBV2 and TRBJ1-1, with D maybe TRBD1 (6 bases). V was shortened by 9 bases and J by 3 bases, with 11 bases between the two germline ends. The CDR3 consists of 12 residues. The germline V gene encodes CDR1 SNHLY and CDR2 FYNNEI. DNA of the CDR3: TGTGCCAGGCAGGGGTCCCACACTGAAGCTTTCTTT. This codes for CARQGSHTEAFF.

This clonotype was detected a few times. The chain recombines TRBV3-1 with TRBJ2-3; no firm D call. Trimming left V 1 base short and J 5 bases short, with 19 bases between. The CDR3 is made up of 17 amino acids. CDR1 is LGHDT and CDR2 is YNNKEL in the germline V gene (reference sequence). As DNA, the CDR3 is TGTGCCAGCAGCCAAGTCGCAGCACTTACCTTCGGAGATACGCAGTATTTT. Its protein product is CASSQVAALTFGDTQYF.

This sequence joins TRBV7-3 and TRBJ2-2; 7 bases are shared with TRBD2. With 5 bases clipped from V and 4 bases from J, the junction kept 7 bases outside the gene matches. CDR3 length: 15 amino acids. The V gene's germline CDR1 is SGHTA and CDR2 FQGTGA. The CDR3: CASSPRDYPTGELFF. The CDR3 nucleotides are TGTGCCAGCAGCCCCCGGGACTACCCCACCGGGGAGCTGTTTTTT. Drawing the rest from reference TRBV7-3 and TRBJ2-2, the complete variable domain is GAGVSQTPSNKVTEKGKYVELRCDPISGHTALYWYRQSLGQGPEFLIYFQGTGAADDSGLPNDRFFAVRPEGSVSTLKIQRTERGDSAVYLCASSPRDYPTGELFFGEGSRLTVL.

V gene TRBV12-3 or TRBV12-4 combines with J gene TRBJ2-3; D unresolved. V was trimmed by 4 bases and J by 2 bases, leaving 10 bases between them. The CDR3 loop spans 14 amino acids. The CDR3 region has the DNA TGTGCCAGCAGTTGGGCAGATACCACAGATACGCAGTATTTT. It specifies CASSWADTTDTQYF.

This clonotype was seen more than once but under ten times. This CDR3 reads CSVAGDRESYEQYF. CDR3 sequence (DNA): TGCAGCGTGGCCGGTGACAGGGAGTCCTACGAGCAGTACTTC. The chain joins TRBV29-1 to TRBJ2-7; 7 nucleotides align to TRBD1. V lost 6 bases and J lost 1; bases outside the gene matches: 9. The CDR3 sequence is 14 residues long. Germline V gives CDR1 SQVTM, CDR2 ANQGSEA.

The chain couples TRBV12-3 or TRBV12-4 to TRBJ1-2; TRBD1 might be the D (5 bases). V was clipped by 3 bases and J by 10 bases, with 15 bases between them. The CDR3 is 13 residues long. The CDR3 DNA reads as TGTGCCAGCAGTTTGCCACCGGGGCCAGACTACACCTTC. Translated: CASSLPPGPDYTF.

This clonotype showed up many times. The chain uses TRBV4-2 and TRBJ1-6; D remains unclear. V lost 0 bases and J 4 bases, leaving 7 bases between the germline ends. The germline V gene encodes CDR1 LGHNA and CDR2 YNFKEQ. The CDR3 is made up of 15 amino acids. CDR3: CASSQDPAYNSPLHF. As DNA, the CDR3 is TGTGCCAGCAGCCAAGATCCAGCATATAATTCACCCCTCCACTTT.

This clonotype was recorded a few times. The chain links TRBV7-2 to TRBJ1-6; no reliable D call. The CDR3 sequence is 13 residues long. Per germline, CDR1 SGHTA and CDR2 FQGNSA. Between the trimmed V and J ends, which lost 5 bases and 7 bases, there was a span of 9 bases. The CDR3: CASSNGPNSPLHF. The CDR3 DNA reads as TGTGCCAGCAGCAACGGGCCAAATTCACCCCTCCACTTT. Complete variable domain (other parts from reference TRBV7-2 and TRBJ1-6): GAGVSQSPSNKVTEKGKDVELRCDPISGHTALYWYRQSLGQGLEFLIYFQGNSAPDKSGLPSDRFSAERTGGSVSTLTIQRTQQEDSAVYLCASSNGPNSPLHFGNGTRLTVT.

This rearrangement joins TRBV4-2 to TRBJ1-4; a possible D gene is TRBD1 (6 bases). Trimming removed 0 bases from V and 7 bases from J, with 9 bases in between. CDR1 and CDR2 from the germline V gene are LGHNA and YNFKEQ. This CDR3 has 14 amino acids. DNA for the CDR3: TGTGCCAGCAGCCAAGATAGGGGGGGTGAAAAACTGTTTTTT. Translating gives CASSQDRGGEKLFF.

The chain uses TRBV30 and TRBJ2-1; D call uncertain. Between the trimmed V and J ends, which lost 2 bases and 0 bases, there was a span of 8 bases. There are 14 residues in the CDR3. Per germline, CDR1 GTSNPN and CDR2 SVGIG (reference sequence). The CDR3 spells CAWSTLSSYNEQFF. CDR3 in DNA: TGTGCCTGGAGTACACTAAGCTCCTACAATGAGCAGTTCTTC.